This entry is about one T cell receptor beta chain. Its specificity is unknown. Profiling relied on immunoSEQ multiplex PCR, and the TCRdb table lists in-frame clones only, not all of them. The table lists more than 13,000 clones, roughly 78% of them singletons. The data belong to a study of PD-1 blockade in classical Hodgkin lymphoma. Study-wide context: The patients were dosed with nivolumab 3 mg/kg, infused intravenously every 2 weeks.

The study, taken as a whole, reports: After ASCT, patients who started nivolumab under 1 year later were excluded. TCR diversity rose significantly by C4D1 in CD4+ but not CD8+ cells. The repertoire differences lack a defined cause, possibly disease activity or prior therapy.

Brentuximab vedotin exposure varied, and every patient relapsed after autologous stem cell transplantation. From germline, CDR1 is SGHTA and CDR2 FQGNSA. The ends were cut back, 3 bases at V and 4 bases at J, with 10 bases in the middle. This CDR3 spans 14 amino acids. The sample consisted of peripheral blood mononuclear cells (PBMCs), taken before the second cycle of nivolumab. The rearrangement uses TRBV7-2 and TRBJ1-5; no reliable D call. The TCR sequence derives from a human donor with classical Hodgkin lymphoma. In nucleotides, the CDR3 is TGTGCCAGCAGCTTCACCGGGGTAAATCAGCCCCAGCATTTT. This codes for CASSFTGVNQPQHF. Full variable domain (outside the CDR3, taken from reference TRBV7-2 and TRBJ1-5): GAGVSQSPSNKVTEKGKDVELRCDPISGHTALYWYRQSLGQGLEFLIYFQGNSAPDKSGLPSDRFSAERTGGSVSTLTIQRTQQEDSAVYLCASSFTGVNQPQHFGDGTRLSIL.